This TCR beta chain was captured in a study of shared clonotypes between healthy human individuals. Of note for this clone: Its antigen is currently unknown.

In the study's own analysis: ImmunoSEQ gave junction-only sequences without quality scores, so filtering differed. The data were produced by immunoSEQ multiplex PCR, yet TCRdb's version contains in-frame clones alone and is incomplete. For V, J and clone size, that table is used; D and trimming come from the DNA. The data contain a few million clones, 80% to 95% of them singletons. V dropped 2 bases and J dropped 4; count of bases not matched to a gene: 2. The CDR3 is made up of 16 amino acids. From germline, CDR1 is SGHVS and CDR2 FQNEAQ. Study results and limitations: Limited genetic and exposure-history diversity came from having few donors. The generation probabilities recorded for non-shared clonotypes fell below those of clonotypes shared by all four donors. Sample collection involved blood only; tissue repertoires are likely different.

This chain connects TRBV7-8 to TRBJ2-2; 12 bases line up with TRBD2. This sequence originates from a man younger than 30 in good health. Some clones in this sample may be carry-over from other donors' samples. The sequencing sample was made of naive CD4+ T cells from PBMCs. The subset denotes: CD45RA+ positively selected. The CDR3 nucleotides read TGTGCCAGCAGCTTATCACTAGCGGGAGGCACCGGGGAGCTGTTTTTT. This encodes CASSLSLAGGTGELFF.